These T cell receptor beta chains were read from a single sample in a study of identical twins. TCRdb fed the 5' RACE reads into MiXCR, producing one record per CDR3 protein. This sample has 690,000 or so distinct CDR3 sequences, with about 9.4% found just once. The sample was also reused in another study, on yellow fever vaccine responses in identical twins.

Sequencing input: PBMCs. Receptor source: a woman between 18 and 30 years old in good health. Both conserved end residues are part of each CDR3. The order of the fields is J gene, V gene, clone size, D gene, CDR3 protein, CDR3 DNA. D genes are given only for firm matches. Size values are once, few and many counts, or a class for expanded clones, and some rows have none.

>TRBJ2-5|TRBV2|.|TRBD2
CASSEGQREFGETQYF
TGTGCCAGCAGTGAAGGCCAGCGGGAGTTTGGGGAGACCCAGTACTTC
>TRBJ2-4|TRBV15|.|.
CATSRDLGGVFWQYF
TGTGCCACCAGCAGAGATCTGGGGGGCGTATTCTGGCAGTACTTC
>TRBJ2-7|TRBV10-3|few|.
CAISTGTEQYF
TGTGCCATCAGCACTGGAACCGAGCAGTACTTC
>TRBJ2-7|TRBV28|.|.
CASSLWGGGSYEQYF
TGTGCCAGCAGTTTATGGGGGGGTGGGTCCTACGAGCAGTACTTC
>TRBJ2-7|TRBV7-9|.|.
CASSLVGARGIFEQYF
TGTGCCAGCAGTCTGGTGGGGGCCAGGGGAATATTCGAGCAGTACTTC
>TRBJ2-1|TRBV5-1|.|TRBD2
CASSLRGDWEQFF
TGCGCCAGCAGCTTGCGGGGGGATTGGGAGCAGTTCTTC
>TRBJ2-1|TRBV5-1|many|.
CASSSDSSGTSTIHEQFF
TGCGCCAGCAGCTCCGACTCCTCCGGGACATCGACCATCCATGAGCAGTTCTTC
>TRBJ2-1|TRBV6-2/TRBV6-3|few|TRBD1
CASSWTGIYNEQFF
TGTGCCAGCAGTTGGACAGGGATTTACAATGAGCAGTTCTTC
>TRBJ2-5|TRBV6-5|many|.
CASSYLQLLETQYF
TGTGCCAGCAGTTACTTACAGCTCCTTGAGACCCAGTACTTC
>TRBJ2-1|TRBV20-1|.|TRBD1
CSARDGDRRNNEQFF
TGCAGTGCTAGAGATGGGGACAGGAGGAACAATGAGCAGTTCTTC
>TRBJ2-7|TRBV20-1|few|.
CSATDRLIDREQYF
TGCAGTGCAACTGACAGGTTAATCGATAGGGAGCAGTACTTC
>TRBJ1-2|TRBV29-1|many|.
CSVEDPQKGPFYGYTF
TGCAGCGTTGAAGATCCCCAGAAGGGCCCCTTCTATGGCTACACCTTC
>TRBJ2-1|TRBV19|few|TRBD2
CASSRTSGGLNEQFF
TGTGCCAGTAGTAGGACTAGCGGGGGGCTCAATGAGCAGTTCTTC
>TRBJ1-1|TRBV20-1|.|.
CSAVQGPNTEAFF
TGCAGTGCCGTTCAGGGACCGAACACTGAAGCTTTCTTT
>TRBJ2-1|TRBV5-1|.|.
CASSSAVLSSYNEQFF
TGCGCCAGCAGCTCTGCCGTGTTGAGCTCCTACAATGAGCAGTTCTTC
>TRBJ2-7|TRBV14|few|.
CASSPWERPEPYEQYF
TGTGCCAGCAGCCCATGGGAGCGCCCAGAGCCCTACGAGCAGTACTTC
>TRBJ2-1|TRBV15|many|.
CATSRDRGATANEQFF
TGTGCCACCAGCAGAGATAGGGGGGCCACCGCCAATGAGCAGTTCTTC
>TRBJ2-1|TRBV7-9|many|.
CASSPPGNNEQFF
TGTGCCAGCAGCCCCCCCGGTAATAATGAGCAGTTCTTC
>TRBJ2-7|TRBV20-1|.|.
CSAQDIGGSYEQYF
TGCAGTGCTCAAGACATAGGGGGCTCCTACGAGCAGTACTTC
>TRBJ2-2|TRBV28|many|TRBD2
CATWGGNTGELFF
TGTGCCACCTGGGGGGGGAACACCGGGGAGCTGTTTTTT
>TRBJ1-2|TRBV28|.|TRBD1
CASSLAGTGATNYGYTF
TGTGCCAGCAGTTTGGCCGGGACAGGGGCTACTAACTATGGCTACACCTTC
>TRBJ1-1|TRBV6-5|few|.
CASSYAALNTEAFF
TGTGCCAGCAGTTACGCTGCACTGAACACTGAAGCTTTCTTT
>TRBJ2-3|TRBV25-1|.|.
CASSEGPGDTDTQYF
TGTGCCAGCAGTGAAGGGCCAGGGGACACAGATACGCAGTATTTT
>TRBJ1-6|TRBV12-3/TRBV12-4|few|.
CASSRQIYNSPLHF
TGTGCCAGCAGTCGACAGATCTATAATTCACCCCTCCACTTT
>TRBJ2-1|TRBV6-5|many|TRBD2
CASSYSSGNFNEQFF
TGTGCCAGCAGTTACTCTAGCGGGAATTTCAATGAGCAGTTCTTC
>TRBJ2-7|TRBV5-1|few|.
CASRGFISYEQYF
TGCGCCTCCCGGGGGTTTATAAGCTACGAGCAGTACTTC
>TRBJ2-3|TRBV20-1|few|.
CSSRQDASTDTQYF
TGCAGTTCCCGACAGGATGCTAGCACAGATACGCAGTATTTT